A single sample is the source of the 12 T cell receptor beta chains below, sequenced in a study of T cells in Graves' hyperthyroidism and ophthalmopathy (dated by TCRdb to 2018 to 2020). Library generation was performed with multiplex PCR. The instrument given in TCRdb is Illumina HiSeq 2000. Amplification of TCR beta CDR3 regions was carried out from RNA transcripts. A first-round RT-PCR of the TCR CDR3 used the HTBI primer set with the Qiagen OneStep RT-PCR kit. TCRdb redid the processing of the public reads, applying fastp at Q25 and MiXCR, and retained in-frame beta chains. CDR3 protein sequences are deduplicated, and each keeps its most common genes and DNA. In this sample the table shows 330,000 or so distinct CDR3 sequences, approximately 19% of which occur a single time. The ten largest clones take up roughly 40% of the sample. Sequenced: blood. The receptors come from a man aged 45-65 years with Graves' ophthalmopathy.

This clonotype occurred a few times. This chain joins TRBV7-2 and TRBJ2-7; D unresolved. Trimming left V 5 bases short and J 7 bases short, with 9 bases between. Germline CDR1 SGHTA, CDR2 FQGNSA. This CDR3 is built from 11 residues. CDR3 in DNA: TGTGCCAGCAGCATCGTGGAGGAGCAGTACTTC. This encodes CASSIVEEQYF.

This clonotype was recorded only once. This chain joins TRBV5-1 and TRBJ1-4, with D hard to call. Trimming took 4 bases from V and 8 from J, leaving 12 bases between them. The germline V gene has CDR1 SGHRS and CDR2 YFSETQ. This CDR3 has 13 residues. CDR3 DNA sequence: TGCGCCAGCAGCCCCGGAAGCAGAGAAAAACTGTTTTTT. It codes for CASSPGSREKLFF.

This clonotype was observed many times. V gene TRBV28 combines with J gene TRBJ1-5; 7 positions match TRBD1. Unmatched junction bases numbered 7, after V lost 6 bases and J lost 2 bases. The germline V gene has CDR1 MDHEN and CDR2 SYDVKM. This CDR3 spans 15 amino acids. The CDR3 bases are TGTGCCAGCAGGAGACAGGGAGGTGGCAATCAGCCCCAGCATTTT. Amino acids: CASRRQGGGNQPQHF.

Turning to this clonotype: An end of the junction does not agree with germline; a read error may underlie this. This chain connects TRBV28 to TRBJ1-1; possible D gene TRBD1, 5 bases. The CDR3 runs to 14 residues. CDR1 is MDHEN and CDR2 is SYDVKM in the germline V gene. The DNA of the CDR3 is TGTGCCGGCAGTCCCGGGACGGACGACACTGAAGCTTTCTTT. Translated, it gives CAGSPGTDDTEAFF. Full variable domain (remainder filled in from reference TRBV28 and TRBJ1-1): DVKVTQSSRYLVKRTGEKVFLECVQDMDHENMFWYRQDPGLGLRLIYFSYDVKMKEKGDIPEGYSVSREKKERFSLILESASTNQTSMYLCAGSPGTDDTEAFFGQGTRLTVV.

This clonotype was seen ten or more times. The J gene is TRBJ2-7, the V gene TRBV12-3 or TRBV12-4; D remains ambiguous. The CDR3 extends over 13 amino acids. V was cut by 4 bases and J by 1 base, with 8 bases left in between. CDR3 nucleotide sequence: TGTGCCAGCAGTTGGGGAATATCCTACGAGCAGTACTTC. Protein: CASSWGISYEQYF.

This clonotype has at least ten counts. The chain joins TRBV6-5 to TRBJ2-7, with D tentatively TRBD1 (5 bases). The germline CDR1 and CDR2 sequences are MNHEY and SVGAGI. V lost 0 bases and J lost 2, with 11 bases in between. This CDR3 has 15 residues. The CDR3 reads CASSYSGARAYEQYF. CDR3 DNA sequence: TGTGCCAGCAGTTACTCCGGAGCCAGGGCCTACGAGCAGTACTTC.

The CDR3 nucleotides are TGTGCCAGCAGCCCCGGTGGGACTAGCGGGAGAAATGAGCAGTTCTTC. Encoded protein: CASSPGGTSGRNEQFF. The chain combines TRBV6-1 with TRBJ2-1, with TRBD2 matching 14 bases. Looked up from germline, CDR1 is MNHNS and CDR2 is SASEGT. V gave up 6 bases and J gave up 7 bases; unmatched junction bases: 8. The CDR3 covers 16 residues.

This clonotype appeared many times. The CDR3 loop reads CASSLTGGSNYGYTF. CDR3 sequence (DNA): TGTGCCAGCAGCTTGACAGGGGGCTCGAACTATGGCTACACCTTC. The chain is built from TRBV7-8 and TRBJ1-2; 10 bases line up with TRBD1. CDR1 SGHVS and CDR2 FQNEAQ come from the germline V gene. The CDR3 loop spans 15 amino acids. V was clipped by 3 bases and J by 2 bases; unmatched bases: 3. Using reference TRBV7-8 and TRBJ1-2 for the parts outside the CDR3, the full variable domain is GAGVSQSPRYKVAKRGQDVALRCDPISGHVSLFWYQQALGQGPEFLTYFQNEAQLDKSGLPSDRFFAERPEGSVSTLKIQRTQQEDSAVYLCASSLTGGSNYGYTFGSGTRLTVV.

This clonotype was observed a few times. As DNA, the CDR3 is TGCAGTGCTAGTAAGGACTTAATCACAGATACGCAGTATTTT. Translation: CSASKDLITDTQYF. The chain is built from TRBV20-1 and TRBJ2-3, with D perhaps TRBD2 (5 bases). CDR3 length: 14 residues. CDR1 and CDR2 from the germline V gene are DFQATT and SNEGSKA (reference sequence). The ends were cut back, 3 bases at V and 2 bases at J, with 12 bases in the middle.

J is TRBJ1-3 and V is TRBV6-2 or TRBV6-3; D is perhaps TRBD1 (6 bases). The germline gives CDR1 MNHEY, CDR2 SVGEGT. V lost 2 bases and J lost 2, with 7 bases in between. The CDR3 has 14 amino acids. CDR3: CASSYGGPGNTIYF. CDR3 nucleotide sequence: TGTGCCAGCAGTTACGGGGGGCCTGGAAACACCATATATTTT.

This clonotype was observed at least ten times. The chain has TRBV2 and TRBJ1-5, with unresolved D. The CDR3 runs to 15 residues. The V gene's germline CDR1 is SNHLY and CDR2 FYNNEI. Trimming left V 7 bases short and J 7 bases short, with 20 bases between. CDR3 DNA: TGTGCCAGCACCCCCACTGAGAGGGTAGGACAGCCCCAGCATTTT. Protein product: CASTPTERVGQPQHF.

The chain couples TRBV9 to TRBJ2-7; the D gene is possibly TRBD2 (5 bases). V lost 2 bases to trimming and J lost 2 bases, with 14 bases between them. Germline lookup yields CDR1 SGDLS and CDR2 YYNGEE. The CDR3 extends over 15 amino acids. The CDR3 is CASSVSPGGAYEQYF. DNA for the CDR3: TGTGCCAGCAGCGTCAGTCCCGGAGGCGCCTACGAGCAGTACTTC.